This T cell receptor beta chain was captured in a study of PD-1 blockade in classical Hodgkin lymphoma. As for the study in general: Nivolumab was given intravenously to patients at 3 mg/kg every 2 weeks. Regarding the study as a whole: Newly diagnosed patients reportedly had lower baseline TCR diversity than healthy donors.

Sequenced by immunoSEQ multiplex PCR; TCRdb stores in-frame clones only, minus some. The repertoire holds about 24,000 clones, with about 80% as singletons. Time point of the sample: cycle 4 day 1 (C4D1), after six to seven weeks of nivolumab. All patients relapsed after autologous stem cell transplantation, and brentuximab vedotin exposure varied. Concerning this clone itself: Its antigen remains unidentified.

Germline V gene lookup returns CDR1 SEHNR and CDR2 FQNEAQ (reference sequence). V lost 1 base and J 8 bases, leaving 14 bases between the germline ends. The CDR3 loop spans 14 amino acids. The chain couples TRBV7-9 to TRBJ1-2, with D perhaps matching TRBD1 (5 bases). The sequenced sample was peripheral blood mononuclear cells (PBMCs), obtained before the fourth cycle of nivolumab. The source of this sequence is a human donor with classical Hodgkin lymphoma. The CDR3 nucleotides are TGTGCCAGCAGCTTAGACGGGGCATTTCGGGGCTACACCTTC. It codes for CASSLDGAFRGYTF.